This T cell receptor beta chain was retrieved from a study of control samples from healthy donors and cancer patients. There are 13 residues in the CDR3. Germline lookup yields CDR1 MRHNA and CDR2 SNTAGT. The germline V and J ends were trimmed by 2 bases and 4 bases, with 9 bases remaining between them. The protocol was immunoSEQ multiplex PCR, while the TCRdb copy is restricted to in-frame clones and leaves out a portion. The sample shows some 150,000 clones, over 90% of them seen only once. The clonotype comes from a man aged 50 or older in good health. The chain uses TRBV6-4 and TRBJ2-7; no clear D. The sample comprised blood. The CDR3 is CASSDRLGYEQYF. CDR3 bases: TGTGCCAGCAGTGACAGACTGGGTTACGAGCAGTACTTC.